One and the same sample provided the 6 T cell receptor beta chains below, sequenced in a study of Ad26.COV2.S vaccination and SARS-CoV-2 variants. Treatment here: 15 to 20 received Ad26.COV2.S at low or high dose, single or two shots; about 5 received placebo; per-sample allocation not given. Sampling took place 63 days after the first vaccine or placebo injection. The method was immunoSEQ multiplex PCR; TCRdb's version includes in-frame clones alone and lacks a portion of them. This table holds 350,000 to 450,000 clones, 87% found once. The material sequenced was peripheral blood, taken in a trial of Ad26.COV2.S vaccine versus placebo. Receptors originate from a person aged 18-60 years who received the Ad26.COV2.S COVID-19 vaccine or a placebo.

In nucleotides, the CDR3 is TGTGCCAGCAGTTACGGGGAACGCTATGGCTACACCTTC. It translates to CASSYGERYGYTF. The genes are TRBV6-5 and TRBJ1-2; D call uncertain. The CDR3 totals 13 residues. CDR1 and CDR2 (germline): MNHEY, SVGAGI. V lost 2 bases and J 4 bases, leaving 8 bases between the germline ends.

The chain combines TRBV19 with TRBJ1-3; no reliable D call. The CDR3 loop spans 14 amino acids. V was clipped by 2 bases and J by 0 bases, with 5 bases between them. CDR1 and CDR2 (germline): LNHDA, SQIVND (reference sequence). Here the CDR3 DNA reads TGTGCCAGTAGTATATCGGTCTCTGGAAACACCATATATTTT. It codes for CASSISVSGNTIYF.

This clone has just one count. The chain combines TRBV6-6 with TRBJ1-5, with 9 bases lining up with TRBD1. Looked up from germline, CDR1 is MNHNY and CDR2 is SVGAGI (reference sequence). V was pared by 10 bases and J by 6 bases, with 4 bases of the junction left unmatched. The CDR3 has 12 amino acids. The CDR3 DNA reads TGTGCCACCACAGGGGGCGGTCAGCCCCAGCATTTT. Its translation: CATTGGGQPQHF.

The chain recombines TRBV7-9 with TRBJ2-1; D uncertain. The germline CDR1 and CDR2 sequences are SEHNR and FQNEAQ (reference sequence). Between the trimmed V and J ends, which lost 4 bases and 9 bases, there was a span of 22 bases. The CDR3 sequence is 16 residues long. Here the CDR3 DNA reads TGTGCCAGCAGCTCCTCCACCGGCCCCACCACTGGTGAGCAGTTCTTC. It codes for CASSSSTGPTTGEQFF.

V and J are TRBV7-2 and TRBJ1-3; TRBD1 matches 8 bases. CDR3 length: 15 amino acids. Trimming at V came to 5 bases and at J to 2 bases, leaving 5 bases not matched to a gene. The germline CDR1 and CDR2 sequences are SGHTA and FQGNSA. CDR3 DNA: TGTGCCAGCAGCCCGAGGACAGGGACTGGAAACACCATATATTTT. Residues: CASSPRTGTGNTIYF.

This sequence joins TRBV7-2 and TRBJ2-3; no reliable D call. Germline V gene data show CDR1 as SGHTA and CDR2 as FQGNSA. CDR3 length: 13 residues. Trimming cost V 5 bases and J 6 bases, with 12 bases left between them. The CDR3 spells CASSGYQTDTQYF. In DNA form, the CDR3 reads TGTGCCAGCAGCGGTTATCAGACGGATACGCAGTATTTT.